These T cell receptor beta chains were read from a single sample in a study of cytomegalovirus exposure and HLA in healthy donors. Only in-frame clones appear in the TCRdb table, and some are missing; sequencing was by immunoSEQ multiplex PCR. The sample includes tens of thousands of clones, about two thirds seen only once; the top ten take over 15%. Sample: PBMCs. The receptors here all came from a man aged 40-50 years in good health and CMV-seropositive. The CDR3 runs from the conserved cysteine through the conserved F or W. The D gene is left open where the match is weak. Expanded clones are given a class, and other clones once, few, many or no size at all.

v_call	cdr3_length	clone_size	j_call	d_call	cdr3_nt	cdr3_aa
TRBV6-5	15	.	TRBJ1-5	.	TGTGCCAGCAGTTTTAGGGGTGAGAGCAATCAGCCCCAGCATTTT	CASSFRGESNQPQHF
TRBV2	14	.	TRBJ2-7	.	TGTGCCAGCAGTGTCGATAGTTTTTATACGGAGCAGTACTTC	CASSVDSFYTEQYF
TRBV6-4	13	once	TRBJ1-1	.	TGTGCCAGCAGTGACTCGAACTCTCGGGTAGCTTTCTTT	CASSDSNSRVAFF
TRBV7-2	18	few	TRBJ2-3	TRBD2	TGTGCCAGCAGCTTAGTCTTCGTAGCGGGGGGCGGAACAGATACGCAGTATTTT	CASSLVFVAGGGTDTQYF
TRBV12-2	16	.	TRBJ2-2	.	TGTGCAAGTCGCTTAGTTGTGGGACAGGGTCCCGGGGAGCTGTTTTTT	CASRLVVGQGPGELFF
TRBV5-1	16	.	TRBJ2-3	TRBD2	TGCGCCAGCAGCTGGAGCGGGGGCCTTTGGACAGATACGCAGTATTTT	CASSWSGGLWTDTQYF
TRBV5-1	13	.	TRBJ2-7	TRBD2	TGCGCCAGCAGCTCAGTGGGCGGGGGCGAGCAGTACTTC	CASSSVGGGEQYF
TRBV4-3	15	.	TRBJ2-1	.	TGCGCCAGCAGCCAGCAGCCGGACAGTTACAATGAGCAGTTCTTC	CASSQQPDSYNEQFF
TRBV13	15	few	TRBJ2-1	TRBD2	TGTGCCAGCAGCTACAGACTAGCGGGGGGGAATGAGCAGTTCTTC	CASSYRLAGGNEQFF
TRBV19	16	once	TRBJ2-5	TRBD1	TGTGCCAGTAGTTACCGACAGGGTGGTCCCCAAGAGACCCAGTACTTC	CASSYRQGGPQETQYF
TRBV5-6	17	.	TRBJ2-2	TRBD1	TGTGCCAGCAGCTTTTGGATGGGACAGGTAAACGCCGGGGAGCTGTTTTTT	CASSFWMGQVNAGELFF
TRBV7-2	12	few	TRBJ1-2	.	TGTGCCAGCAGCTACTACAGGGACGGCTACACCTTC	CASSYYRDGYTF
TRBV7-9	15	.	TRBJ2-3	TRBD2	TGTGCCAGCAGCGCTAGCGGATATAGCACAGATACGCAGTATTTT	CASSASGYSTDTQYF
TRBV2	18	.	TRBJ2-1	TRBD2	TGTGCCAGCAGTGAGGGTAGCGGGGGGGCCGGGATCTGGAGTGAGCAGTTCTTC	CASSEGSGGAGIWSEQFF
TRBV6-6	16	.	TRBJ2-7	TRBD2	TGTGCCAGCACTCCCCCGGGGCGGGGGGGCGTATACGAGCAGTACTTC	CASTPPGRGGVYEQYF
TRBV19	15	.	TRBJ1-5	.	TGTGCCAGTAGTGGCAGAGCGGATAGCAATCAGCCCCAGCATTTT	CASSGRADSNQPQHF
TRBV7-9	15	.	TRBJ2-7	TRBD1	TGTGCCAGCAACTCCCCGGGACAGGGAACTTCCGAGCAGTACTTC	CASNSPGQGTSEQYF
TRBV29-1	14	.	TRBJ2-4	TRBD1	TGCAGCGTAGACCATGACAGGGCAAAAAACATTCAGTACTTC	CSVDHDRAKNIQYF
TRBV9	18	few	TRBJ2-3	TRBD2	TGTGCCAGCAGCCCATTTGGGGGAGGGCCTGTGGGCACAGATACGCAGTATTTT	CASSPFGGGPVGTDTQYF
TRBV21-1	16	few	TRBJ2-7	.	TGTGCCAGCAGCAAAGCGTCCGGGACTGGGGGGTGCGAGCAGTACTTC	CASSKASGTGGCEQYF
TRBV15	15	.	TRBJ2-1	.	TGTGCCACCAGCAGGCAACGACAGTTCAACAATGAGCAGTTCTTC	CATSRQRQFNNEQFF
TRBV29-1	12	.	TRBJ1-2	TRBD1	TGCAGCGTAATGCAGGGGGCAGGTGGCTACACCTTC	CSVMQGAGGYTF
TRBV5-1	15	.	TRBJ2-3	.	TGCGCCAGCAGCTTGGGAGGCGGGATCACAGATACGCAGTATTTT	CASSLGGGITDTQYF
TRBV7-2	14	.	TRBJ1-4	.	TGTGCCAGCAGCAAGGACATTGCTAATGAAAAACTGTTTTTT	CASSKDIANEKLFF
TRBV10-3	16	.	TRBJ2-2	TRBD1	TGTGCCATCAGCCCACCAGGGGGATCCAACACCGGGGAGCTGTTTTTT	CAISPPGGSNTGELFF
TRBV30	13	.	TRBJ2-2	.	TGTGCCTGGAGTGTATCGGGGACCGGGGAGCTGTTTTTT	CAWSVSGTGELFF
TRBV15	16	.	TRBJ1-1	.	TGTGCCACCAGCAGGGATCTGGGGACACTGAACACTGAAGCTTTCTTT	CATSRDLGTLNTEAFF
TRBV13	12	.	TRBJ2-1	.	TGTGCCAGCAGCTTAGTGTCCGGTGAGCAGTTCTTC	CASSLVSGEQFF
TRBV7-9	12	.	TRBJ1-1	.	TGTGCCAGCGACGACAGTAACGCTGAAGCTTTCTTT	CASDDSNAEAFF
TRBV19	15	.	TRBJ2-3	.	TGTGCCAGTACCCTCGGGGGGCGGGGCCCCGATACGCAGTATTTT	CASTLGGRGPDTQYF
TRBV10-3	12	.	TRBJ2-7	.	TGTGCCATCAGCTTGGAGAACTACGAGCAGTACTTC	CAISLENYEQYF
TRBV2	16	.	TRBJ1-6	.	TGTGCCAGCACCCCGAAGCGGGTCGGCTATAATTCACCCCTCCACTTT	CASTPKRVGYNSPLHF
TRBV7-9	15	few	TRBJ2-3	TRBD2	TGTGCCAGCAGCGTGGGACTAGGAAACACAGATACGCAGTATTTT	CASSVGLGNTDTQYF
TRBV28	15	.	TRBJ1-5	.	TGTGCCAGCAGCATGGGGGCAGGGCGAGGGCAGCCCCAGCATTTT	CASSMGAGRGQPQHF
TRBV9	15	.	TRBJ1-6	TRBD1	TGTGCCAGCAGCCTACGACAGGGGGCTAATTCACCCCTCCACTTT	CASSLRQGANSPLHF
TRBV9	14	once	TRBJ1-6	.	TGTGCCAGCAGCGTAGGGGCAGCTAATTCACCCCTCCACTTT	CASSVGAANSPLHF
TRBV27	15	once	TRBJ1-5	.	TGTGCCAGCAGTTTAGGGTGGCAGGGGAGTCAGCCCCAGCATTTT	CASSLGWQGSQPQHF
TRBV11-3	15	once	TRBJ2-7	TRBD2	TGTGCCAGCAGCTCGAGACTAGCGGGTACCTACGAGCAGTACTTC	CASSSRLAGTYEQYF
TRBV30	13	.	TRBJ1-2	.	TGTGCCTGGAGTAGAGAGACAGTCTATGGCTACACCTTC	CAWSRETVYGYTF
TRBV10-3	15	.	TRBJ2-2	.	TGTGCCATCGGGGCCGGGTCATTGAACACCGGGGAGCTGTTTTTT	CAIGAGSLNTGELFF
TRBV27	16	.	TRBJ2-3	TRBD2	TGTGCCAGCAGAGCCGGACTAGCGGGACTCACAGATACGCAGTATTTT	CASRAGLAGLTDTQYF
TRBV4-2	17	.	TRBJ2-5	.	TGTGCCAGCAGCCAGGGTAGACAGGACTTTAATATAGAGACCCAGTACTTC	CASSQGRQDFNIETQYF